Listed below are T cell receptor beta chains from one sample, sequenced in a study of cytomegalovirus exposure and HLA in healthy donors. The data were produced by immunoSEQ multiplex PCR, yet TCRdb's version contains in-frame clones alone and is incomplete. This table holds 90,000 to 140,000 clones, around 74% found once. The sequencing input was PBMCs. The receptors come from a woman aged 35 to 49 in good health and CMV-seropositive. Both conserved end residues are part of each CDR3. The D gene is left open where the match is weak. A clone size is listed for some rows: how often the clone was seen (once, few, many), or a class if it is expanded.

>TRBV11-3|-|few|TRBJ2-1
CASSLLRTGPYNEQFF
TGTGCCAGCAGCTTACTCCGGACTGGCCCCTACAATGAGCAGTTCTTC
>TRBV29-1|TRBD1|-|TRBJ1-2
CSVEAIPPQGVYGYTF
TGCAGCGTTGAAGCTATCCCTCCGCAGGGGGTCTATGGCTACACCTTC
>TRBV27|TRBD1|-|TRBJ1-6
CASSLEQGAANSPLHF
TGTGCCAGCAGTTTGGAACAGGGGGCCGCTAATTCACCCCTCCACTTT
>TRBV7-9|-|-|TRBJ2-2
CASNRVDTGELFF
TGTGCCAGCAACAGGGTAGACACCGGGGAGCTGTTTTTT
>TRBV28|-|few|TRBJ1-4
CASRGATNEKLFF
TGTGCCAGCCGGGGTGCAACTAATGAAAAACTGTTTTTT
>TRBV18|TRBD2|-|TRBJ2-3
CASSGLAGSTDTQYF
TGTGCCAGCTCGGGACTAGCGGGGTCCACAGATACGCAGTATTTT
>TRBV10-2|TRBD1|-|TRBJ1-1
CASSPMTGVWTEAFF
TGCGCCAGCAGTCCCATGACAGGGGTTTGGACTGAAGCTTTCTTT
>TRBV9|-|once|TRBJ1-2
CASSVDATTGTGGYTF
TGTGCCAGCAGCGTAGACGCTACGACAGGAACTGGAGGCTACACCTTC
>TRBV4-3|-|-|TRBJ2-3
CASSPGGTDTQYF
TGCGCCAGCAGCCCAGGGGGGACAGATACGCAGTATTTT
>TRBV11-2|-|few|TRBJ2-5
CASSLVSSAETQYF
TGTGCCAGCAGCTTAGTAAGTTCCGCGGAGACCCAGTACTTC
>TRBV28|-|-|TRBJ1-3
CASSFAGKYENTIYF
TGTGCCAGCAGTTTTGCGGGGAAGTATGAAAACACCATATATTTT
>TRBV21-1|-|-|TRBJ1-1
CASSRPGHPNTEAFF
TGTGCCAGCAGCCGACCGGGACACCCGAACACTGAAGCTTTCTTT
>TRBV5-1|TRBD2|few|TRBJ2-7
CASSLVLAGAYEQYF
TGCGCCAGCAGCTTGGTATTAGCGGGGGCCTACGAGCAGTACTTC
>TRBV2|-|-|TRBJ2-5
CASSRREEETQYF
TGTGCCAGCAGTCGCAGGGAAGAAGAGACCCAGTACTTC
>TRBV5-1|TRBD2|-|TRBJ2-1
CASSFPGGGAGSYNEQFF
TGCGCCAGCAGCTTCCCCGGGGGAGGGGCGGGGTCCTACAATGAGCAGTTCTTC
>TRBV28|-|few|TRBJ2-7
CASTSRGYEQYF
TGTGCCAGCACCTCACGGGGGTACGAGCAGTACTTC